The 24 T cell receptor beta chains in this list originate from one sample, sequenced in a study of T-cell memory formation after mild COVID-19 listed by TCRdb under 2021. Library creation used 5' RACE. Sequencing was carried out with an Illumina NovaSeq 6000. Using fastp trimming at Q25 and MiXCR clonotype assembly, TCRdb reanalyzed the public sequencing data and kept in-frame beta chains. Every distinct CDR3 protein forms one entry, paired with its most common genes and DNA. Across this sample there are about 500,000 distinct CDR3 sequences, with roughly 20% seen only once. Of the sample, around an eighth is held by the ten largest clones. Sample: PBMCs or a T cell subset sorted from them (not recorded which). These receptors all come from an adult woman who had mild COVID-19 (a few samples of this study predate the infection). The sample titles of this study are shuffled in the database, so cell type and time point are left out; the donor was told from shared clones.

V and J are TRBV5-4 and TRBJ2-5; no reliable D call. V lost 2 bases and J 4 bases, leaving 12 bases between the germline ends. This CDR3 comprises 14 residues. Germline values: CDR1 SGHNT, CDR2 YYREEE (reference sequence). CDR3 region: CASSLGSRSETQYF. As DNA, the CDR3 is TGTGCCAGCAGCTTAGGTTCCAGGTCAGAGACCCAGTACTTC.

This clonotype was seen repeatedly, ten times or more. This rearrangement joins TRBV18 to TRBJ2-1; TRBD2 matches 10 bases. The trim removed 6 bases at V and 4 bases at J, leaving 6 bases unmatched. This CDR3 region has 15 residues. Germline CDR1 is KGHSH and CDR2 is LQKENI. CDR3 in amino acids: CASSPVSGRYNEQFF. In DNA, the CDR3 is TGTGCCAGCTCGCCTGTTAGCGGGAGGTACAATGAGCAGTTCTTC.

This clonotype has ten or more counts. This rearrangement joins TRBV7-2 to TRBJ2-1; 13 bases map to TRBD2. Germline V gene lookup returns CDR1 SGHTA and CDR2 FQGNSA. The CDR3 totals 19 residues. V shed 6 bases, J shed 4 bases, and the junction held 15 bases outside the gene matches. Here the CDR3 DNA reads TGTGCCAGCAGTCAGTTCTCCGGGACTAGCGGGACTAGATACAATGAGCAGTTCTTC. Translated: CASSQFSGTSGTRYNEQFF.

CDR3 region: CASVPLQTDTQYF. Written as DNA, the CDR3 is TGTGCCAGCGTGCCACTACAAACAGATACGCAGTATTTT. This chain uses TRBV12-3 or TRBV12-4 with TRBJ2-3; D is uncertain. The CDR3 loop spans 13 amino acids. Trimming took off 8 bases at V and 3 bases at J, with 12 bases between the two ends.

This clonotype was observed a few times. The CDR3 here is CASKLAVNEQFF. DNA for the CDR3: TGTGCCAGCAAGCTAGCGGTCAATGAGCAGTTCTTC. V and J are TRBV2 and TRBJ2-1, with 7 bases aligning to TRBD2. Germline V lookup: CDR1 SNHLY, CDR2 FYNNEI. This CDR3 spans 12 amino acids. The trim removed 7 bases at V and 6 bases at J, leaving 3 bases unmatched.

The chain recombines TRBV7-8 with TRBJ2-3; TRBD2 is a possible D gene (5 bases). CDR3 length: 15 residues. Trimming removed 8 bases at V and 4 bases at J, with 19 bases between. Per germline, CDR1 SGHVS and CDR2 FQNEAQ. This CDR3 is CASRRGGLAPDTQYF. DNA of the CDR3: TGTGCCAGCCGTAGAGGAGGTCTCGCGCCAGATACGCAGTATTTT.

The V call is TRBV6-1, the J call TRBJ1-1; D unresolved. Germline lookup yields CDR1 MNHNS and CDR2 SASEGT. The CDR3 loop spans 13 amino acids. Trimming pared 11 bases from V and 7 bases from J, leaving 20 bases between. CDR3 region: CAVTVGADYEAFF. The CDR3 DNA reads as TGTGCCGTTACGGTCGGCGCGGACTATGAAGCTTTCTTT.

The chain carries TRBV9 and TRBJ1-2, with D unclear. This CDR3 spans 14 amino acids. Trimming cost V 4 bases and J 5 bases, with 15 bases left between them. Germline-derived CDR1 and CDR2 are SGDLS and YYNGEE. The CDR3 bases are TGTGCCAGCAGCCCTCGCCAACTCTCATATGGCTACACCTTC. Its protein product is CASSPRQLSYGYTF.

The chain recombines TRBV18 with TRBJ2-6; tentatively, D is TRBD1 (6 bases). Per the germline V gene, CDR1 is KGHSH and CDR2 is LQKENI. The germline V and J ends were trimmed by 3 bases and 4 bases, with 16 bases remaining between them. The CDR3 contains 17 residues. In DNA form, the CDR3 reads TGTGCCAGCTCACCCGGATCTGGGGGCGGAGGGGCCAACGTCCTGACTTTC. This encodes CASSPGSGGGGANVLTF.

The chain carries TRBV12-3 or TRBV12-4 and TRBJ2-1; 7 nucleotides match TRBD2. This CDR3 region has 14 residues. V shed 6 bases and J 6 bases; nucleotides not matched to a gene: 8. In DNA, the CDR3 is TGTGCCAGCAGGTCTAGCGGCGCCGCCAATGAGCAGTTCTTC. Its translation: CASRSSGAANEQFF.

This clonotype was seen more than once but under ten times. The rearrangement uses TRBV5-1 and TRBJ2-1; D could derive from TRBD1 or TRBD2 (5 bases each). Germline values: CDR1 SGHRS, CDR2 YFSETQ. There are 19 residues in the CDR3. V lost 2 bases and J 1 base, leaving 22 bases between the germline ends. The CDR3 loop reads CASSLPGPATQRSYNEQFF. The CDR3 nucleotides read TGCGCCAGCAGCTTACCGGGACCCGCAACGCAGAGGTCCTACAATGAGCAGTTCTTC.

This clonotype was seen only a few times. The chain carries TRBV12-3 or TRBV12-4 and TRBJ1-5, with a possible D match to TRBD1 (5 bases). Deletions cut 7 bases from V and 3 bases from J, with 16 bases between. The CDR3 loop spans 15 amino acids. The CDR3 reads CASKRDGENNQPQHF. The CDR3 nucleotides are TGTGCCAGCAAAAGGGACGGAGAAAACAATCAGCCCCAGCATTTT.

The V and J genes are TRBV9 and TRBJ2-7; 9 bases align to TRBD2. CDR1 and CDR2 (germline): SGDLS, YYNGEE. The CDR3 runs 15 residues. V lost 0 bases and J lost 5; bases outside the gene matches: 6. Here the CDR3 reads CASSVEASGDHEQYF. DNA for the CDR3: TGTGCCAGCAGCGTAGAGGCTAGCGGGGACCACGAGCAGTACTTC.

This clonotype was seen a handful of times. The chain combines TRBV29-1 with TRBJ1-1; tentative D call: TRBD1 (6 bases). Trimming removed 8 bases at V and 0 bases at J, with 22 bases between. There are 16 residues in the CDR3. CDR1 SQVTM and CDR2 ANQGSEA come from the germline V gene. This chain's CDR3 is CSIHSPSTGLNTEAFF. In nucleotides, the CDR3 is TGCAGCATACACTCCCCGAGTACAGGGCTGAACACTGAAGCTTTCTTT.

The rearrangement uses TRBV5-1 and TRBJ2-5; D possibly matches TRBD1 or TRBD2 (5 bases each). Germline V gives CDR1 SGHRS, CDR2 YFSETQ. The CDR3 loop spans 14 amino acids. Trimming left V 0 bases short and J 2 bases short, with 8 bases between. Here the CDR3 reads CASSLGGKQETQYF. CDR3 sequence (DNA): TGCGCCAGCAGCTTGGGGGGGAAACAAGAGACCCAGTACTTC. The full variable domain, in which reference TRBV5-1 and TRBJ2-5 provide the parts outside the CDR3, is KAGVTQTPRYLIKTRGQQVTLSCSPISGHRSVSWYQQTPGQGLQFLFEYFSETQRNKGNFPGRFSGRQFSNSRSEMNVSTLELGDSALYLCASSLGGKQETQYFGPGTRLLVL.

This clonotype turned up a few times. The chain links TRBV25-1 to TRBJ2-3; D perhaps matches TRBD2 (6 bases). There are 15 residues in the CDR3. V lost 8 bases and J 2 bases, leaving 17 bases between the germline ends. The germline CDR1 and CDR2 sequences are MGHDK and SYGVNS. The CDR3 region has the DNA TGTGCCAGCGCCCGAGATGCGGGGTTCACAGATACGCAGTATTTT. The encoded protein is CASARDAGFTDTQYF.

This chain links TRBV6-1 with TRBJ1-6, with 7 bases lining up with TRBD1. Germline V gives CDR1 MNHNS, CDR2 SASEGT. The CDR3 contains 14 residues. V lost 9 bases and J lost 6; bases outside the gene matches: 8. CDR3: CARSAGTANSPLHF. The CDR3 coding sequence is TGTGCCAGATCCGCCGGGACAGCTAATTCACCCCTCCACTTT.

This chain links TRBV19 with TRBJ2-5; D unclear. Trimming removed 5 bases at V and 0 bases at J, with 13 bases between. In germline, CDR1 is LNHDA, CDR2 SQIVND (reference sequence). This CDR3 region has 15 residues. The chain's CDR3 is CASSLRVVNQETQYF. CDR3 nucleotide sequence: TGTGCCAGTAGTCTACGGGTGGTGAACCAAGAGACCCAGTACTTC. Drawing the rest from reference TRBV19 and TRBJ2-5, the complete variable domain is DGGITQSPKYLFRKEGQNVTLSCEQNLNHDAMYWYRQDPGQGLRLIYYSQIVNDFQKGDIAEGYSVSREKKESFPLTVTSAQKNPTAFYLCASSLRVVNQETQYFGPGTRLLVL.

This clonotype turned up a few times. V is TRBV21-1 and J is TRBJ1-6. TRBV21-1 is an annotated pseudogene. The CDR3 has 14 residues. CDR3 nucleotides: TGTGCCAGCACCAAACGGAGGGTAGATTCACCCCTCCACTTT. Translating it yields CASTKRRVDSPLHF.

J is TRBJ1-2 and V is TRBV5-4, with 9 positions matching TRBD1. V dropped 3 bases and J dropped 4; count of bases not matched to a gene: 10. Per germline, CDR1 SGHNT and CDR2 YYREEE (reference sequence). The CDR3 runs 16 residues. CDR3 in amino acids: CASSSDRGRLIYGYTF. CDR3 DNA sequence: TGTGCCAGCAGCTCGGACAGGGGTCGCTTGATCTATGGCTACACCTTC. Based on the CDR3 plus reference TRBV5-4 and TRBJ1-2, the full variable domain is ETGVTQSPTHLIKTRGQQVTLRCSSQSGHNTVSWYQQALGQGPQFIFQYYREEENGRGNFPPRFSGLQFPNYSSELNVNALELDDSALYLCASSSDRGRLIYGYTFGSGTRLTVV.

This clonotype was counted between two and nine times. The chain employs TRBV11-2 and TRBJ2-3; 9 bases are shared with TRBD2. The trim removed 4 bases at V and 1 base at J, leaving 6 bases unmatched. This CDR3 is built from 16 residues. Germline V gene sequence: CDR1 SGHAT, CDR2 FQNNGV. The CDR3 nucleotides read TGTGCCAGCAGCTCCGGGACTAGCTTACGCACAGATACGCAGTATTTT. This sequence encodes CASSSGTSLRTDTQYF.

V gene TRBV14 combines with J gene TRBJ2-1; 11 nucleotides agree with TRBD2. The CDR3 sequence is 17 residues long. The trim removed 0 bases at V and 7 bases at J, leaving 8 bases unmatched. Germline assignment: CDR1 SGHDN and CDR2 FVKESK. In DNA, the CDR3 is TGTGCCAGCAGCCAAGATGTACTAGCGGGAGTTATAAATGAGCAGTTCTTC. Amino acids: CASSQDVLAGVINEQFF.

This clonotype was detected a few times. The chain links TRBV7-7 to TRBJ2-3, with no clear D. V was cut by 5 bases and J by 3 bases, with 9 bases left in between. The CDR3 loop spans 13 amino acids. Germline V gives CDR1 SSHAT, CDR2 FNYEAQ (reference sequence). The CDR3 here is CASSDGSTDTQYF. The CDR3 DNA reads TGTGCCAGCAGCGACGGGTCTACAGATACGCAGTATTTT.

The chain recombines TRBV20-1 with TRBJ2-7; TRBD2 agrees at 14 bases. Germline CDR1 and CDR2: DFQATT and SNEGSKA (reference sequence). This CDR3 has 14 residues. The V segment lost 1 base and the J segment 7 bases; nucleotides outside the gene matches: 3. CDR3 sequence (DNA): TGCAGTGCTAGAGGGGGACTAGCGGGAGTTGAGCAGTACTTC. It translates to CSARGGLAGVEQYF.